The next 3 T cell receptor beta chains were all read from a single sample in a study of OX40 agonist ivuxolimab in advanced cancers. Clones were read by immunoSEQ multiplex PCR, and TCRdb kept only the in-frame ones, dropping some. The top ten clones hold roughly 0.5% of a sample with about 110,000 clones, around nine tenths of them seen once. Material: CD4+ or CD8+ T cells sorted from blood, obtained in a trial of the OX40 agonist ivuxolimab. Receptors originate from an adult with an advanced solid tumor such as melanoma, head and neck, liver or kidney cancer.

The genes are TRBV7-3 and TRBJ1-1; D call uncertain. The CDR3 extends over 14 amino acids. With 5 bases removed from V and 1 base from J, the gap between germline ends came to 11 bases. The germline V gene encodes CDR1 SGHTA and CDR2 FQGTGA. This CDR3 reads CASSPSQANTEAFF. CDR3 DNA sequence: TGTGCCAGCAGCCCCAGCCAGGCGAACACTGAAGCTTTCTTT. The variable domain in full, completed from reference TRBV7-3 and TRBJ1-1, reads GAGVSQTPSNKVTEKGKYVELRCDPISGHTALYWYRQSLGQGPEFLIYFQGTGAADDSGLPNDRFFAVRPEGSVSTLKIQRTERGDSAVYLCASSPSQANTEAFFGQGTRLTVV.

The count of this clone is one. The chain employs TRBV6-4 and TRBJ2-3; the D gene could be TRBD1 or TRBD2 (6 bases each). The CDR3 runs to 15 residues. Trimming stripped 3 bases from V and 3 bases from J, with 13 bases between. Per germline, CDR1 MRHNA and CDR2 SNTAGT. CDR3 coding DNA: TGTGCCAGCAGTGAGGTGGGGGGCCGTACAGATACGCAGTATTTT. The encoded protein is CASSEVGGRTDTQYF.

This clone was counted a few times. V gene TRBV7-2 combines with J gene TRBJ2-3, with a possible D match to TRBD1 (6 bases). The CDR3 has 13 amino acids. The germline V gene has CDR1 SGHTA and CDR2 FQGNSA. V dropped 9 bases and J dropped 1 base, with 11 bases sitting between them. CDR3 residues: CASKEGGTDTQYF. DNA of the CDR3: TGTGCCAGTAAAGAGGGGGGCACAGATACGCAGTATTTT.